This TCR beta chain was captured by sequencing in a study of regulatory T cells in long-lasting Graves disease. Many counts were recorded for this clonotype. Germline CDR1 SGHAT, CDR2 FQDESV (reference sequence). This CDR3 contains 11 residues. V lost 4 bases to trimming and J lost 3 bases, with 3 bases between them. The authors built TCR beta libraries using iRepertoire HTBI primers and Arm-PCR of CDR3 regions. TCRdb reprocessed the multiplex PCR reads with MiXCR, giving one entry per CDR3 protein. The sample holds roughly 560,000 distinct CDR3 sequences; about 16% are singletons and the top ten take roughly 25%. The time point was: newly diagnosed GD, antithyroid drugs for less than 3 months. PBMC-derived RNA was used for the TCR library. In addition, the sample was reused for a study of T cells in Graves' hyperthyroidism and ophthalmopathy. As that report states: A first-round RT-PCR of the TCR CDR3 used the HTBI primer set.

The sequence came from a woman aged 40-65 years with Graves disease. The chain employs TRBV11-1 and TRBJ2-5; the D is unclear. The specimen was peripheral blood mononuclear cells (PBMCs), collected at new diagnosis, from a patient treated with antithyroid drugs. CDR3 sequence (DNA): TGTGCCAGCAGCTCCGAAGAGACCCAGTACTTC. It specifies CASSSEETQYF.